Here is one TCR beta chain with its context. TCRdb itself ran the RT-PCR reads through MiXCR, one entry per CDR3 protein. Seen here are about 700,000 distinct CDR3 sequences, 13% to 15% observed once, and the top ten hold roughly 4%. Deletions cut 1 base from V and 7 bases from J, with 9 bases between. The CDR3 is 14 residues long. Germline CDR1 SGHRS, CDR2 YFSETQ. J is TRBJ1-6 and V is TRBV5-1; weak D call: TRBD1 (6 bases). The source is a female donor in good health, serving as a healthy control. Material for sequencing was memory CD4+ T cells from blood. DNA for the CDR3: TGCGCCAGCAGCTTGCCAGGGGAGAATTCACCCCTCCACTTT. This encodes CASSLPGENSPLHF.